These T cell receptor beta chains were read from a single sample in a study of OX40 agonist ivuxolimab in advanced cancers. Profiling relied on immunoSEQ multiplex PCR, and the TCRdb table lists in-frame clones only, not all of them. The profile shows roughly 67,000 clones, roughly 82% of them singletons. This material consisted of CD4+ or CD8+ T cells sorted from blood, taken in a trial of the OX40 agonist ivuxolimab. These receptors originate from an adult with an advanced solid tumor such as melanoma, head and neck, liver or kidney cancer. CDR3s include the opening cysteine and the closing phenylalanine or tryptophan. The D gene is left open where the match is weak. Only some rows state a clone size, as once, few, many or a class for expanded clones.

v_gene,abundance,j_gene,d_gene,CDR3aa,CDR3nt
TRBV5-4,NA,TRBJ2-6,TRBD2,CASRLAGGANVLTF,TGTGCCAGCCGACTAGCGGGAGGGGCCAACGTCCTGACTTTC
TRBV4-1,few,TRBJ2-6,TRBD2,CASSRGLAGVTGANVLTF,TGCGCCAGCAGCAGGGGACTAGCGGGAGTTACAGGGGCCAACGTCCTGACTTTC
TRBV25-1,NA,TRBJ1-2,NA,CASSDKTGYGYTF,TGTGCCAGCAGTGATAAGACAGGATATGGCTACACCTTC
TRBV29-1,NA,TRBJ2-3,TRBD2,CSVIFQREKSDTQYF,TGCAGCGTGATATTTCAGCGGGAAAAATCGGATACGCAGTATTTT
TRBV9,NA,TRBJ2-3,TRBD2,CASIPGGSKTDTQYF,TGTGCCAGCATCCCTGGCGGGAGTAAAACAGATACGCAGTATTTT
TRBV5-1,NA,TRBJ2-5,TRBD2,CASSLVGLAEETQYF,TGCGCCAGCAGCTTGGTGGGACTAGCGGAAGAGACCCAGTACTTC
TRBV28,once,TRBJ2-3,NA,CASSSGGGGFDTQYF,TGTGCCAGCAGTTCTGGTGGGGGTGGCTTTGATACGCAGTATTTT
TRBV5-5,NA,TRBJ2-2,NA,CASSQDGPITGELFF,TGTGCCAGCAGCCAGGACGGCCCGATAACCGGGGAGCTGTTTTTT
TRBV28,NA,TRBJ2-7,NA,CASSLPFVSPGPDYYEQYF,TGTGCCAGCAGTCTCCCGTTCGTATCGCCAGGGCCCGACTACTACGAGCAGTACTTC
TRBV19,NA,TRBJ2-2,NA,CATRQGGNTGELFF,TGTGCCACCCGACAGGGAGGGAACACCGGGGAGCTGTTTTTT
TRBV6-1,NA,TRBJ1-2,NA,CASSARGEGYGYTF,TGTGCCAGCAGTGCGAGGGGGGAAGGCTATGGCTACACCTTC
TRBV18,NA,TRBJ1-4,NA,CASSAGSEKLFF,TGTGCCAGCTCTGCAGGATCTGAAAAACTGTTTTTT
TRBV19,NA,TRBJ2-7,NA,CASSILGNYEQYF,TGTGCCAGTAGTATCCTGGGCAACTACGAGCAGTACTTC
TRBV5-1,NA,TRBJ2-7,TRBD1,CASSRWDRVGEQYF,TGCGCCAGCAGCCGATGGGACAGGGTAGGCGAGCAGTACTTC
TRBV27,NA,TRBJ2-7,NA,CASKLGPSYEQYF,TGTGCCAGCAAGTTGGGCCCCTCCTACGAGCAGTACTTC
TRBV5-6,once,TRBJ1-2,NA,CASSLGPGGYTF,TGTGCCAGCAGCTTGGGCCCCGGCGGCTACACCTTC
TRBV20-1,NA,TRBJ1-1,NA,CSGPMNTEAFF,TGCAGTGGGCCCATGAACACTGAAGCTTTCTTT
TRBV29-1,NA,TRBJ2-1,TRBD2,CSVFSGKGNEQFF,TGCAGCGTGTTTAGCGGGAAGGGCAATGAGCAGTTCTTC
TRBV19,NA,TRBJ2-4,TRBD1,CASSRTGGKNIQYF,TGTGCCAGTAGTAGGACAGGGGGAAAAAACATTCAGTACTTC
TRBV14,NA,TRBJ2-5,NA,CASSQVSYGQGISSGRQETQYF,TGTGCCAGCAGCCAAGTCAGCTATGGACAGGGCATCAGTAGCGGGCGGCAAGAGACCCAGTACTTC
TRBV5-1,NA,TRBJ2-7,TRBD1,CASSLAGGEQYF,TGCGCCAGCAGCCTGGCAGGGGGCGAGCAGTACTTC
TRBV9,NA,TRBJ1-2,NA,CASSGAMWAVLPYGYTF,TGTGCCAGCAGCGGCGCAATGTGGGCCGTACTCCCCTATGGCTACACCTTC
TRBV18,once,TRBJ2-2,NA,CASSTILEAGELFF,TGTGCCAGCTCTACGATACTTGAGGCCGGGGAGCTGTTTTTT
TRBV5-6,NA,TRBJ2-7,NA,CASSLTDRSTYEQYF,TGTGCCAGCAGCTTGACAGACAGATCGACGTACGAGCAGTACTTC
TRBV5-6,NA,TRBJ2-7,TRBD2,CASSEGTSGATRQYF,TGTGCCAGCAGCGAGGGGACTAGCGGGGCAACAAGGCAGTACTTC
TRBV6-6,once,TRBJ1-2,NA,CASSYQGGSWSYTF,TGTGCCAGCAGTTACCAGGGTGGAAGCTGGAGCTACACCTTC
TRBV5-6,NA,TRBJ2-7,NA,CASSLNSGVKAYEQYF,TGTGCCAGCAGCTTAAATTCAGGGGTTAAAGCGTACGAGCAGTACTTC
TRBV9,NA,TRBJ2-3,NA,CASNPTGGEEDTQYF,TGTGCCAGCAACCCCACCGGGGGCGAAGAAGATACGCAGTATTTT
TRBV11-3,NA,TRBJ2-1,NA,CASSPDSLGYNEQFF,TGTGCCAGCAGCCCGGACTCTCTTGGGTACAATGAGCAGTTCTTC
TRBV29-1,NA,TRBJ2-6,NA,CSVERTVTGANVLTF,TGCAGCGTTGAAAGAACAGTCACTGGGGCCAACGTCCTGACTTTC
TRBV7-2,NA,TRBJ2-5,TRBD1,CASSLAGTGVSQYF,TGTGCCAGCAGCTTAGCGGGGACAGGGGTGTCCCAGTACTTC
TRBV7-2,NA,TRBJ2-1,NA,CASSRPGSYNEQFF,TGTGCCAGCAGTCGCCCGGGATCCTACAATGAGCAGTTCTTC
TRBV7-6,NA,TRBJ2-7,TRBD1,CASSLELNRGAEQYF,TGTGCCAGCAGCTTAGAGTTAAACAGGGGAGCCGAGCAGTACTTC
TRBV7-2,NA,TRBJ2-3,TRBD2,CASQRAGGTDTQYF,TGTGCCAGCCAGCGGGCGGGGGGCACAGATACGCAGTATTTT
TRBV7-2,NA,TRBJ1-5,NA,CASSLWRGTVLDQPQHF,TGTGCCAGCAGCTTGTGGAGGGGTACCGTTTTAGATCAGCCCCAGCATTTT
TRBV5-5,NA,TRBJ2-2,TRBD2,CASSFRDYSGELFF,TGTGCCAGCAGCTTCCGGGACTATTCCGGGGAGCTGTTTTTT
TRBV6-5,NA,TRBJ2-7,NA,CASSYSGSREYF,TGTGCCAGCAGTTACTCGGGATCGAGGGAGTACTTC
TRBV18,NA,TRBJ2-2,NA,CASSQTDSLGTGELFF,TGTGCCAGCTCGCAAACCGACAGTTTAGGCACCGGGGAGCTGTTTTTT
TRBV28,few,TRBJ2-5,TRBD2,CASKSSGRGETQYF,TGTGCCAGCAAGTCAAGCGGGAGGGGAGAGACCCAGTACTTC
TRBV27,NA,TRBJ2-3,TRBD2,CASSPGTSGMSRTDTQYF,TGTGCCAGCAGTCCCGGGACTAGCGGGATGTCCCGCACAGATACGCAGTATTTT
TRBV28,few,TRBJ2-2,NA,CASSWSSVPGELFF,TGTGCCAGCAGTTGGAGCAGCGTTCCCGGGGAGCTGTTTTTT
TRBV7-9,NA,TRBJ2-3,TRBD2,CASTKLADTQYF,TGTGCCAGCACCAAACTAGCGGATACGCAGTATTTT
TRBV9,few,TRBJ2-1,TRBD2,CASSPRLAGSNEQFF,TGTGCCAGCAGCCCACGACTAGCGGGAAGCAATGAGCAGTTCTTC
TRBV12-5,NA,TRBJ2-5,TRBD1,CASGLPTGHQETQYF,TGTGCTAGTGGTTTACCGACAGGGCACCAAGAGACCCAGTACTTC